A single sample gave rise to the 6 T cell receptor beta chains below, sequenced in a study of shared clonotypes between healthy human individuals. The data were produced by immunoSEQ multiplex PCR, yet TCRdb's version contains in-frame clones alone and is incomplete. The data show about 2 million clones, with 85% to 95% seen just once and 0.1% to 0.15% held by the top ten. Sequences were obtained from naive CD4+ T cells sorted from blood. Subset given: CD45RA+ positively selected. The receptors shown here come from a man aged 18 to 29 in good health.

V usage is TRBV5-8 and J usage is TRBJ1-6; no definite D call. The germline CDR1 and CDR2 sequences are SGHTS and YDEGEE. The CDR3 loop spans 15 amino acids. Between the trimmed V and J ends, which lost 1 base and 6 bases, there was a span of 11 bases. DNA for the CDR3: TGTGCCAGCAGCTTGTCCCAGAAGTTTAATTCACCCCTCCACTTT. It is translated as CASSLSQKFNSPLHF.

The V gene is TRBV4-1, the J gene TRBJ2-6, with 7 bases that match TRBD1. J lost 1 base, V lost 2 bases, and 2 bases had no gene match. CDR3 length: 16 residues. Germline CDR1 is MGHRA and CDR2 is YSYEKL. The CDR3, as DNA: TGCGCCAGCAGCCAACCGACAGGGTCTGGGGCCAACGTCCTGACTTTC. The encoded protein is CASSQPTGSGANVLTF.

V and J are TRBV10-3 and TRBJ1-6; D may be TRBD1 (5 bases). The V and J ends lost 0 bases and 7 bases respectively, with 10 bases between them. This CDR3 is 15 amino acids long. Per the germline V gene, CDR1 is ENHRY and CDR2 is SYGVKD. DNA for the CDR3: TGTGCCATCAGTGAGTCAGATTCAGGGAATTCACCCCTCCACTTT. Protein sequence: CAISESDSGNSPLHF.

J is TRBJ2-3 and V is TRBV5-4; D is unresolved. This CDR3 is built from 14 residues. CDR1 SGHNT and CDR2 YYREEE come from the germline V gene (reference sequence). Between the trimmed V and J ends, which lost 3 bases and 1 base, there was a span of 9 bases. The CDR3 sequence: CASSSIDGTDTQYF. The DNA for the CDR3 is TGTGCCAGCAGCTCTATCGACGGCACAGATACGCAGTATTTT. Looking up the rest from reference TRBV5-4 and TRBJ2-3 gives the full variable domain: ETGVTQSPTHLIKTRGQQVTLRCSSQSGHNTVSWYQQALGQGPQFIFQYYREEENGRGNFPPRFSGLQFPNYSSELNVNALELDDSALYLCASSSIDGTDTQYFGPGTRLTVL.

This clone was recorded only once. CDR3 sequence (DNA): TGTGCCAGCTCACTAAGACAGGGTCCCTACGAGCAGTACTTC. Translation: CASSLRQGPYEQYF. The chain joins TRBV18 to TRBJ2-7, with 7 bases lining up with TRBD1. Germline V lookup: CDR1 KGHSH, CDR2 LQKENI. The CDR3 has 14 amino acids. V trimming: 4 bases; J trimming: 2 bases; junction bases outside the gene matches: 5.

About this clone itself: Other DNA sequences in this sample translate to the same CDR3. The chain uses TRBV10-3 and TRBJ2-3, with 8 bases that match TRBD2. This CDR3 comprises 16 residues. V lost 0 bases, J lost 1 base, and 3 bases stayed unmatched. Germline V gives CDR1 ENHRY, CDR2 SYGVKD. CDR3 region: CAISESSGGGTDTQYF. The CDR3 DNA reads as TGTGCCATCAGTGAGTCGTCGGGGGGGGGCACAGATACGCAGTATTTT.